The next 20 T cell receptor beta chains were all read from a single sample in a study of cytomegalovirus exposure and HLA in healthy donors. Sequencing was performed with immunoSEQ multiplex PCR; in TCRdb, only in-frame clones are kept and a portion is missing. The table lists roughly 250,000 clones, around 87% of them singletons. Sequencing was performed on PBMCs. The receptors here all came from a woman in her twenties or thirties in good health and CMV-seropositive.

The chain employs TRBV30 and TRBJ2-7; possible D gene TRBD1, 5 bases. The V end was cut by 6 bases, the J end by 2 bases, with 8 bases between. CDR3 size: 11 residues. In germline, CDR1 is GTSNPN, CDR2 SVGIG (reference sequence). The DNA for the CDR3 is TGTGCCTGTACAGGAGCCTACGAGCAGTACTTC. Protein product: CACTGAYEQYF.

The J gene is TRBJ2-1, the V gene TRBV25-1, with 9 positions matching TRBD1. The CDR3 sequence is 16 residues long. Germline V gene data show CDR1 as MGHDK and CDR2 as SYGVNS. V lost 3 bases, J lost 2 bases, and 5 bases stayed unmatched. The CDR3 loop reads CASSEAGTGTYNEQFF. The CDR3 DNA reads as TGTGCCAGCAGTGAGGCTGGGACAGGGACCTACAATGAGCAGTTCTTC.

The chain joins TRBV30 to TRBJ2-5, with 15 bases identical to TRBD2. J was trimmed by 4 bases and V by 3 bases; bases with no gene match: 9. The CDR3 totals 17 residues. The germline gives CDR1 GTSNPN, CDR2 SVGIG (reference sequence). The CDR3 DNA is TGTGCCTGGAGAGGACTAGCGGGAGGGAGTTGGGTAGAGACCCAGTACTTC. It encodes CAWRGLAGGSWVETQYF.

This clone was observed a handful of times. The chain has TRBV11-3 and TRBJ2-7; tentative D call: TRBD1 (6 bases). V lost 5 bases and J 9 bases, leaving 14 bases between the germline ends. The CDR3 length is 12 residues. CDR1 SGHNT and CDR2 YENEEA come from the germline V gene. The CDR3 nucleotides are TGTGCCAGCAGCCCTGGGGGCCTCAGGCAGTACTTC. Its protein is CASSPGGLRQYF.

J is TRBJ2-7 and V is TRBV30, with TRBD2 matching over 7 bases. Germline CDR1 is GTSNPN and CDR2 is SVGIG (reference sequence). This CDR3 has 16 residues. V shed 4 bases, J shed 0 bases, and the junction held 12 bases outside the gene matches. CDR3 in amino acids: CAWMDTETSSSYEQYF. The CDR3 coding sequence is TGTGCCTGGATGGATACAGAGACTAGCAGCTCCTACGAGCAGTACTTC.

This chain uses TRBV29-1 with TRBJ2-7, with 9 bases that match TRBD1. V lost 6 bases and J lost 0; bases outside the gene matches: 6. The CDR3 is made up of 14 amino acids. Germline V gene data show CDR1 as SQVTM and CDR2 as ANQGSEA. The DNA for the CDR3 is TGCAGCGTGGGGGAGGGACAGGGCTCCTACGAGCAGTACTTC. Its translation: CSVGEGQGSYEQYF.

This rearrangement joins TRBV7-3 to TRBJ2-2; 8 nucleotides match TRBD2. V lost 2 bases and J lost 5; bases outside the gene matches: 4. The germline V gene encodes CDR1 SGHTA and CDR2 FQGTGA. The CDR3 is made up of 15 amino acids. CDR3 in DNA: TGTGCCAGCAGCTTACTCGGGAGGGGGACCGGGGAGCTGTTTTTT. This encodes CASSLLGRGTGELFF.

This rearrangement joins TRBV9 to TRBJ2-2, with D unresolved. V gave up 0 bases and J gave up 6 bases, with 6 bases separating them. There are 13 residues in the CDR3. Germline CDR1 and CDR2: SGDLS and YYNGEE. The CDR3 region is CASSVASPGELFF. The CDR3 nucleotides are TGTGCCAGCAGCGTAGCTTCCCCCGGGGAGCTGTTTTTT.

This clone appeared a few times. The rearrangement uses TRBV10-3 and TRBJ1-5; 7 bases are a match to TRBD1. Germline V lookup: CDR1 ENHRY, CDR2 SYGVKD. V lost 10 bases and J lost 0; bases outside the gene matches: 6. The CDR3 has 14 amino acids. CDR3 amino acids: CATTGDYSNQPQHF. For the CDR3, the DNA is TGTGCCACCACAGGGGATTATAGCAATCAGCCCCAGCATTTT.

This rearrangement joins TRBV18 to TRBJ2-7; 7 bases fit TRBD1. The length of the CDR3 is 14 residues. The germline CDR1 and CDR2 sequences are KGHSH and LQKENI. The junction had 5 bases not matched to a gene; V was cut back by 2 bases and J by 4 bases. The DNA for the CDR3 is TGTGCCAGCTCACCAGTGACAGGGAGTTACGAGCAGTACTTC. Translation: CASSPVTGSYEQYF.

This chain connects TRBV2 to TRBJ2-1; 11 positions agree with TRBD1. CDR1 SNHLY and CDR2 FYNNEI come from the germline V gene. CDR3 length equals 16 residues. With 1 base clipped from V and 7 bases from J, the junction kept 6 bases outside the gene matches. CDR3 residues: CASSEVVGTGGNEQFF. The CDR3 DNA is TGTGCCAGCAGTGAAGTTGTCGGGACAGGGGGTAATGAGCAGTTCTTC. Together with reference TRBV2 and TRBJ2-1, the CDR3 gives the full variable domain: EPEVTQTPSHQVTQMGQEVILRCVPISNHLYFYWYRQILGQKVEFLVSFYNNEISEKSEIFDDQFSVERPDGSNFTLKIRSTKLEDSAMYFCASSEVVGTGGNEQFFGPGTRLTVL.

This clone was detected once. The chain uses TRBV18 and TRBJ1-4; D unclear. Trimming took 8 bases from V and 7 from J, leaving 17 bases between them. This CDR3 is 14 amino acids long. CDR1 KGHSH and CDR2 LQKENI come from the germline V gene. The CDR3 protein is CASARVTGSEKLFF. CDR3 sequence (DNA): TGTGCCAGCGCCCGGGTCACCGGGAGTGAAAAACTGTTTTTT.

The chain carries TRBV30 and TRBJ1-5; the match to TRBD1 covers 7 bases. The germline V gene encodes CDR1 GTSNPN and CDR2 SVGIG (reference sequence). This CDR3 is built from 14 residues. V was pared by 3 bases and J by 2 bases, with 4 bases of the junction left unmatched. This chain's CDR3 is CAWSWGQRNQPQHF. The CDR3 bases are TGTGCCTGGAGCTGGGGACAGCGCAATCAGCCCCAGCATTTT.

This chain uses TRBV21-1 with TRBJ2-5; TRBD2 reflects the table's D call only, with no check against the DNA. TRBV21-1 is a documented pseudogene. The CDR3 extends over 15 amino acids. The CDR3 loop is CASSKVRGVGKTQYF. Written as DNA, the CDR3 is TGTGCCAGCAGCAAAGTGCGGGGGGTTGGAAAGACCCAGTACTTC.

V and J are TRBV7-2 and TRBJ2-7; 13 nucleotides line up with TRBD2. Germline loops: CDR1 SGHTA, CDR2 FQGNSA. J gave up 4 bases and V 5 bases, and 14 bases lay outside the gene matches. The CDR3 runs 18 residues. DNA of the CDR3: TGTGCCAGCAGCCTAGGGACTAGCGGGACGCTGGCCGCTTACGAGCAGTACTTC. This gives the protein CASSLGTSGTLAAYEQYF. The full variable domain, with the rest looked up from reference TRBV7-2 and TRBJ2-7, is GAGVSQSPSNKVTEKGKDVELRCDPISGHTALYWYRQSLGQGLEFLIYFQGNSAPDKSGLPSDRFSAERTGGSVSTLTIQRTQQEDSAVYLCASSLGTSGTLAAYEQYFGPGTRLTVT.

V and J are TRBV6-1 and TRBJ1-1; tentative D call: TRBD1 (6 bases). The V end was cut by 7 bases, the J end by 1 base, with 10 bases between. CDR1 is MNHNS and CDR2 is SASEGT in the germline V gene. The CDR3 runs to 13 residues. In DNA, the CDR3 is TGTGCCAGCACCTCGGACAGGAACACTGAAGCTTTCTTT. Encoded protein: CASTSDRNTEAFF.

This chain connects TRBV19 to TRBJ1-1, with D unresolved. V lost 3 bases and J lost 4, with 12 bases in between. This CDR3 contains 14 residues. Looked up from germline, CDR1 is LNHDA and CDR2 is SQIVND (reference sequence). The CDR3 sequence is CASSITGLSTEAFF. The CDR3 bases are TGTGCCAGTAGTATCACTGGGCTTAGCACTGAAGCTTTCTTT.

The chain joins TRBV9 to TRBJ2-6, with D possibly TRBD2 on 6 matching bases. Trimming stripped 4 bases from V and 1 base from J, with 9 bases between. CDR3 length equals 15 residues. CDR1 and CDR2 (germline): SGDLS, YYNGEE. The CDR3 loop reads CASSTGGSGANVLTF. The CDR3 coding sequence is TGTGCCAGCAGCACTGGGGGGTCTGGGGCCAACGTCCTGACTTTC.

The chain has TRBV5-1 and TRBJ1-2, with a tentative D call TRBD1 (5 bases). Germline CDR1 is SGHRS and CDR2 is YFSETQ. Trimming stripped 0 bases from V and 7 bases from J, with 13 bases between. The CDR3 sequence is 14 residues long. This chain's CDR3 is CASSLGRDLAGYTF. CDR3 coding DNA: TGCGCCAGCAGCTTGGGCAGGGACTTAGCTGGCTACACCTTC.

In regard to this clone: The sample holds other DNA sequences that translate to the same CDR3. J is TRBJ2-2 and V is TRBV5-1; D unclear. Germline V CDR1 and CDR2: SGHRS, YFSETQ. CDR3 size: 13 residues. Trimming took 0 bases from V and 8 from J, leaving 8 bases between them. In nucleotides, the CDR3 is TGCGCCAGCAGCTTGGTCCTCACTGGGGAGCTGTTTTTT. The encoded protein is CASSLVLTGELFF.